The text below deals with one T cell receptor beta chain. Its target is not known. Healthy HIV-negative adults without recent acute infections or vaccinations served as donors. The repertoire was sequenced with immunoSEQ multiplex PCR; TCRdb's copy has only in-frame clones and lacks some. The sample has some 2 million clones; roughly 95% are singletons. With 3 bases removed from V and 5 bases from J, the gap between germline ends came to 11 bases. Per germline, CDR1 KGHSH and CDR2 LQKENI. CDR3 length: 15 residues. The entry originates in a study of shared clonotypes between healthy human individuals. Study in general: A few men and two women, aged 18 to 49, were donors.

Study-wide results and limits: Clonotype sharing among donors likely depends on sequencing depth.

The sequence derives from a man younger than 35 in good health. Sequencing was performed on naive CD4+ T cells sorted from blood. Subset noted: CD45RA+ positively selected. The V call is TRBV18, the J call TRBJ1-6; D is possibly TRBD1 (6 bases). The CDR3 sequence is CASSPTGANNSPLHF. The DNA for the CDR3 is TGTGCCAGCTCACCGACAGGAGCTAATAATTCACCCCTCCACTTT.